Detailed here is one TCR beta chain. Its target is unknown. This sample was included in a study of shared clonotypes between healthy human individuals. Study in general: Every donor yielded three CD4 naive, three CD4 memory, two CD8 naive and one CD8 memory plate.

Whole-study findings and limits: Compared with clonotypes that all four donors shared, non-shared clonotypes had lower generation probabilities. Only blood was sampled, and tissue TCR repertoires likely differ from blood ones.

Produced via immunoSEQ multiplex PCR; TCRdb's table is partial and in-frame only. The data hold a few hundred thousand clones, with less than 75% observed a single time. The CDR3 consists of 13 residues. The germline gives CDR1 SNHLY, CDR2 FYNNEI. V lost 7 bases and J lost 6; bases outside the gene matches: 9. The sequence derives from a man aged 25-45 years in good health. Sequenced: memory CD4+ T cells sorted from blood. The subset was: CD45RA-negative fraction. The rearrangement joins TRBV2 to TRBJ2-7; TRBD1 matches at 7 bases. CDR3: CASNFKQGSEQYF. Here the CDR3 DNA reads TGTGCCAGCAATTTCAAACAGGGGAGCGAGCAGTACTTC.